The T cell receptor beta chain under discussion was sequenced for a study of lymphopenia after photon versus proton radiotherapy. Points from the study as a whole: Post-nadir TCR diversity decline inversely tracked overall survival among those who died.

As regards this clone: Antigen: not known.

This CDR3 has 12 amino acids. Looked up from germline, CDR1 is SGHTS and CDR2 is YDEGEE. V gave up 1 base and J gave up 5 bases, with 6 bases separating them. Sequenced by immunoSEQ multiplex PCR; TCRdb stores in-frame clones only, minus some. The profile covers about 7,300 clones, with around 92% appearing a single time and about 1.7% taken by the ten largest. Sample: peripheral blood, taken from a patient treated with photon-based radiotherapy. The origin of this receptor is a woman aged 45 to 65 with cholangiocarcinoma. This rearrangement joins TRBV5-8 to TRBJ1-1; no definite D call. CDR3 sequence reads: CASSLRGTEAFF. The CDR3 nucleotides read TGTGCCAGCAGCTTGCGCGGGACTGAAGCTTTCTTT.